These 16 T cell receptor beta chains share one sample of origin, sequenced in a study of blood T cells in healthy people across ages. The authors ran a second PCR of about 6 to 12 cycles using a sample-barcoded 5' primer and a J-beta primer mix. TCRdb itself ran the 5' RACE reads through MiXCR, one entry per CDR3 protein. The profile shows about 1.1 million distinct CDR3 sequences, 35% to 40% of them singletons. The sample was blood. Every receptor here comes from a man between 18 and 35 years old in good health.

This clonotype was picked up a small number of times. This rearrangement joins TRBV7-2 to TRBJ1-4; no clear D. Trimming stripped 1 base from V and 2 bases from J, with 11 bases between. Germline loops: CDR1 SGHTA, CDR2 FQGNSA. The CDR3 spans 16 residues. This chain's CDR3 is CASSLGVTDTNEKLFF. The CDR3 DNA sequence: TGTGCCAGCAGCTTAGGAGTGACGGACACTAATGAAAAACTGTTTTTT.

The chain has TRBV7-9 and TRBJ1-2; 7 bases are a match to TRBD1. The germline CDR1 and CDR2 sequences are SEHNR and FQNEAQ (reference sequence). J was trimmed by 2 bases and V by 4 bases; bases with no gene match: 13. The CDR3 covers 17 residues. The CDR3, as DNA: TGTGCCAGCAGCTCCGGGACAGCCGGACCTGGGAACTATGGCTACACCTTC. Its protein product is CASSSGTAGPGNYGYTF.

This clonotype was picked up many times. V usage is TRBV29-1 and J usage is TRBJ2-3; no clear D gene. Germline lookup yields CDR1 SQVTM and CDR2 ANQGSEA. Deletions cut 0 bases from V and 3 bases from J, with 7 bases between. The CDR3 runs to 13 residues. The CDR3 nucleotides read TGCAGCGTTGAAGATTTGCCGACAGATACGCAGTATTTT. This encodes CSVEDLPTDTQYF.

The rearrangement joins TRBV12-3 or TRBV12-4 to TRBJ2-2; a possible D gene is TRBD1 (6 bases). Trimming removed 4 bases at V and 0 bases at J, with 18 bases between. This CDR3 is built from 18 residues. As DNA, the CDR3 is TGTGCCAGCAGTTCTTCCTCAACAGGGATGGCGAACACCGGGGAGCTGTTTTTT. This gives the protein CASSSSSTGMANTGELFF.

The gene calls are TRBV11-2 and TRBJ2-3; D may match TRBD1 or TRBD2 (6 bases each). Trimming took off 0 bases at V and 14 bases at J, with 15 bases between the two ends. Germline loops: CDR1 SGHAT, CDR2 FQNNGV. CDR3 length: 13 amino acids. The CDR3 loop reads CASSLDRGPGAYF. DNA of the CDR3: TGTGCCAGCAGCTTAGATCGGGGCCCGGGGGCGTATTTT.

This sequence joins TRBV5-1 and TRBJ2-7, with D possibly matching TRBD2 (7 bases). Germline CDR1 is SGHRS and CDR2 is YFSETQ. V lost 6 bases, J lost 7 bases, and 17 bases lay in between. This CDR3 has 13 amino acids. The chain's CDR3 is CASKAGDYNEQYF. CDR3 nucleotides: TGCGCCAGCAAGGCAGGGGACTACAATGAGCAGTACTTC.

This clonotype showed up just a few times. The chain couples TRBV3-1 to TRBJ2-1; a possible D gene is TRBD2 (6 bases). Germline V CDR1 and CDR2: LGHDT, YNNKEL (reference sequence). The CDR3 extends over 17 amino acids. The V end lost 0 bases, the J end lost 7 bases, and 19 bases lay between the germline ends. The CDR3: CASSQDSGRMSWNEQFF. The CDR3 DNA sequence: TGTGCCAGCAGCCAAGATTCGGGGAGGATGAGTTGGAATGAGCAGTTCTTC.

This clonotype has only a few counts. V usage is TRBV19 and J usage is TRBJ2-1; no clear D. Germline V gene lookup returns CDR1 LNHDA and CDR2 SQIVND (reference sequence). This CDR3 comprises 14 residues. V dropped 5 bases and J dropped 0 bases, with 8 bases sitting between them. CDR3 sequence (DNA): TGTGCCAGTAGTGAGCCGAGCTCCTACAATGAGCAGTTCTTC. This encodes CASSEPSSYNEQFF.

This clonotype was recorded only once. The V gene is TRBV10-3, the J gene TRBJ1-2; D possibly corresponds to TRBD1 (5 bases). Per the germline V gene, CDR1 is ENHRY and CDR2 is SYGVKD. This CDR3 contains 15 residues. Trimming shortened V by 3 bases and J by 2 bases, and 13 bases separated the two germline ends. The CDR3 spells CAISDGGRRNYGYTF. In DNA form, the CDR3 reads TGTGCCATCAGTGATGGGGGGAGGCGAAACTATGGCTACACCTTC.

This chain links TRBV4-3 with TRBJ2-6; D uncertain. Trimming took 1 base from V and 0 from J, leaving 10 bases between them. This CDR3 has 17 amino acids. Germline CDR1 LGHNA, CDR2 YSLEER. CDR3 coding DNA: TGCGCCAGCAGCCAAGTCGGGTTTGACTCTGGGGCCAACGTCCTGACTTTC. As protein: CASSQVGFDSGANVLTF.

The CDR3 here is CSPDGGPMNTEAFF. Written as DNA, the CDR3 is TGCAGTCCCGACGGGGGCCCCATGAACACTGAAGCTTTCTTT. The J gene is TRBJ1-1, the V gene TRBV20-1; maybe TRBD1 (6 bases). The length of the CDR3 is 14 residues. V lost 8 bases and J 0 bases, leaving 16 bases between the germline ends. Per the germline V gene, CDR1 is DFQATT and CDR2 is SNEGSKA (reference sequence).

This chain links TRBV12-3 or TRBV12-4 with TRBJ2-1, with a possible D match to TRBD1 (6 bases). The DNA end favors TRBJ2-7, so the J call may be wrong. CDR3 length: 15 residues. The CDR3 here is CASTKDRSSYNEQYF. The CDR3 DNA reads TGTGCCAGCACCAAAGACAGGAGCTCCTACAATGAGCAGTACTTC.

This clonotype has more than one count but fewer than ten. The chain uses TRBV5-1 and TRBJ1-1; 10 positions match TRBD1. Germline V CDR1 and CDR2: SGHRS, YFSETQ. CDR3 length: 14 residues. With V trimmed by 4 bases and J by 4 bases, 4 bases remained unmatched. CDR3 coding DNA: TGCGCCAGCAGCGAGGACAGGGGGGGCACTGAAGCTTTCTTT. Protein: CASSEDRGGTEAFF.

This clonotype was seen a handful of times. CDR3 bases: TGTGCCAGCAGCTCCGATGACGAAGCCTATGGCTACACCTTC. Amino acid sequence: CASSSDDEAYGYTF. The gene calls are TRBV5-4 and TRBJ1-2; D ambiguous. The germline V gene has CDR1 SGHNT and CDR2 YYREEE (reference sequence). Trimming stripped 3 bases from V and 4 bases from J, with 13 bases between. This CDR3 contains 14 residues.

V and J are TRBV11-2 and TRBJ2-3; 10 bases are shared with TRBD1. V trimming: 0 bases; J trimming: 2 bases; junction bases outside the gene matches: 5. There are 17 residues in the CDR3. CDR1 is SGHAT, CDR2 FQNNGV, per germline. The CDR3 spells CASSLDGTGDNTDTQYF. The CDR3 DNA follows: TGTGCCAGCAGCTTAGATGGGACAGGGGACAACACAGATACGCAGTATTTT.

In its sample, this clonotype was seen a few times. CDR3 amino acids: CASSVRETAIHYGYTF. CDR3 sequence (DNA): TGTGCCAGCAGCGTAAGGGAGACCGCAATACATTATGGCTACACCTTC. This chain connects TRBV9 to TRBJ1-2, with D unclear. V lost 1 base, J lost 5 bases, and 18 bases lay in between. Germline CDR1 SGDLS, CDR2 YYNGEE. The length of the CDR3 is 16 residues. Using reference TRBV9 and TRBJ1-2 for the parts outside the CDR3, the full variable domain is DSGVTQTPKHLITATGQRVTLRCSPRSGDLSVYWYQQSLDQGLQFLIQYYNGEERAKGNILERFSAQQFPDLHSELNLSSLELGDSALYFCASSVRETAIHYGYTFGSGTRLTVV.